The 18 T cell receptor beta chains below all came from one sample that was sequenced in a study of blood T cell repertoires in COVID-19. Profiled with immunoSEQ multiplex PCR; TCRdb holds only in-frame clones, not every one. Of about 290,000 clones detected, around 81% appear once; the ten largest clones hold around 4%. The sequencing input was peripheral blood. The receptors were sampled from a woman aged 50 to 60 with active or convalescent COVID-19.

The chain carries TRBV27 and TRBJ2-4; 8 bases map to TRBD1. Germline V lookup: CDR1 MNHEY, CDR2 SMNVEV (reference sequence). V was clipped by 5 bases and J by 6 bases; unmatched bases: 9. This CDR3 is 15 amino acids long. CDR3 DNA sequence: TGTGCCAGCAGTCCTTTGGACAGGGTCGGAAACATTCAGTACTTC. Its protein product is CASSPLDRVGNIQYF.

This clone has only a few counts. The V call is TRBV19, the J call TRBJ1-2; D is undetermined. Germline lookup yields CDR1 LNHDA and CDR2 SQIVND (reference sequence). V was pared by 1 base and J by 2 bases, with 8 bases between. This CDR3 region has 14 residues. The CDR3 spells CASSIGNRNYGYTF. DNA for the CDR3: TGTGCCAGTAGTATAGGGAACAGAAACTATGGCTACACCTTC.

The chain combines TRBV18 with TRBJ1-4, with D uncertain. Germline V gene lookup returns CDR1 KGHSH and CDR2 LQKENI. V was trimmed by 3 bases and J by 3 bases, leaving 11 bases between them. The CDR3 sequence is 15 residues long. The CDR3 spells CASSPGSLANEKLFF. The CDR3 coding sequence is TGTGCCAGCTCACCGGGGAGCCTGGCTAATGAAAAACTGTTTTTT.

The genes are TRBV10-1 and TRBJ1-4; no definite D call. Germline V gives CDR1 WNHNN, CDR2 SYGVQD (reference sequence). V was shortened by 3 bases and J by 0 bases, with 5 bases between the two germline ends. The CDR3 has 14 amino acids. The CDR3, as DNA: TGCGCCAGCAGTGACGGTTCAACTAATGAAAAACTGTTTTTT. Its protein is CASSDGSTNEKLFF.

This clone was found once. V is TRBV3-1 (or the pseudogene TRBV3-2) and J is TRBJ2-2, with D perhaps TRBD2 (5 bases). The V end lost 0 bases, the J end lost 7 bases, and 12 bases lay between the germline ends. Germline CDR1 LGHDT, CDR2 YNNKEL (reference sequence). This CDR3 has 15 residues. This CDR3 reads CASSQDMVSGGELFF. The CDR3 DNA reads TGTGCCAGCAGCCAAGATATGGTCAGCGGCGGGGAGCTGTTTTTT.

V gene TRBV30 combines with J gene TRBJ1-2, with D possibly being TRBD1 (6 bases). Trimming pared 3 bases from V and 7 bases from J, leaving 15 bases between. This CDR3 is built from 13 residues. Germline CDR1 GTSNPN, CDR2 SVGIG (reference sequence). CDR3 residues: CAWRVRGAGGYTF. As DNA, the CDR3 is TGTGCCTGGAGGGTACGGGGGGCAGGTGGCTACACCTTC.

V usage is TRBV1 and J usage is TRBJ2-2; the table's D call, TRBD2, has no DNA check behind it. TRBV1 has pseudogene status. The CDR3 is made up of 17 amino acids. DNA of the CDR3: TGCACCAGCAGCCAAGATCGGAGCGGGGCGAACACCGGGGAGCTGTTTTTT. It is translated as CTSSQDRSGANTGELFF.

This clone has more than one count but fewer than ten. The CDR3 bases are TGTGCCAGCAGTGGATTAGGGGGCGGAGGACAAGAGACCCAGTACTTC. The encoded protein is CASSGLGGGGQETQYF. J is TRBJ2-5 and V is TRBV2, with 7 bases aligning to TRBD1. This CDR3 comprises 16 residues. Losses at the gene ends were 4 bases for V and 2 bases for J; bases not matched to a gene: 10. CDR1 SNHLY and CDR2 FYNNEI come from the germline V gene.

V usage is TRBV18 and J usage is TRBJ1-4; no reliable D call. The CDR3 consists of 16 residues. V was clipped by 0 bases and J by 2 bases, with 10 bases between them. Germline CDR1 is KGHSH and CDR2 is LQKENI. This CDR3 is CASSPPLATTNEKLFF. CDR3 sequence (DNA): TGTGCCAGCTCACCACCGCTAGCGACGACTAATGAAAAACTGTTTTTT.

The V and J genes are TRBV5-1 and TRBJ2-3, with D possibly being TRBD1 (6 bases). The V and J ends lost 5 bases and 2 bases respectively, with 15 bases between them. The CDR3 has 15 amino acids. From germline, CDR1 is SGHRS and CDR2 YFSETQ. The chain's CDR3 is CASRFRGHITDTQYF. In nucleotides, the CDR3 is TGCGCCAGCAGGTTCAGGGGACACATCACAGATACGCAGTATTTT.

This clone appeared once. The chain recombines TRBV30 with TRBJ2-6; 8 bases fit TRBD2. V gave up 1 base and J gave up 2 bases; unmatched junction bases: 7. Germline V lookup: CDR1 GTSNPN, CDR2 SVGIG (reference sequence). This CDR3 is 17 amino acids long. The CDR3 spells CAWSGGRILTGANVLTF. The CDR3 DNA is TGTGCCTGGAGTGGCGGGAGGATCCTTACTGGGGCCAACGTCCTGACTTTC. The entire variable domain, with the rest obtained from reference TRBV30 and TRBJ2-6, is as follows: SQTIHQWPATLVQPVGSPLSLECTVEGTSNPNLYWYRQAAGRGLQLLFYSVGIGQISSEVPQNLSASRPQDRQFILSSKKLLLSDSGFYLCAWSGGRILTGANVLTFGAGSRLTVL.

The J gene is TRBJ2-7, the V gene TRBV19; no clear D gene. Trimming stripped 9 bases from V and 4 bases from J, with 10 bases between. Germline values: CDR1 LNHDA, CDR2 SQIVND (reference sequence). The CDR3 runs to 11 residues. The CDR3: CASYRFYEQYF. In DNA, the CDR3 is TGTGCCAGCTACCGATTTTACGAGCAGTACTTC.

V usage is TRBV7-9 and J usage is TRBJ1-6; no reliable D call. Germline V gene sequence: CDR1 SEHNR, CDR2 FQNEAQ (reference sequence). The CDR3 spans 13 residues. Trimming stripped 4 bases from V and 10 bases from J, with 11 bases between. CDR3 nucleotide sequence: TGTGCCAGCAGCTCGAAACGAGCCTCACCCCTCCACTTT. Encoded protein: CASSSKRASPLHF.

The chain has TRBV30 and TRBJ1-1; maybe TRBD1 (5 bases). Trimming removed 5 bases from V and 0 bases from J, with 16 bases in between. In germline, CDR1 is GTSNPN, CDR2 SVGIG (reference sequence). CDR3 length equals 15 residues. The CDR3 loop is CAWRPVGGLNTEAFF. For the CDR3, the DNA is TGTGCCTGGCGCCCAGTGGGGGGATTGAACACTGAAGCTTTCTTT. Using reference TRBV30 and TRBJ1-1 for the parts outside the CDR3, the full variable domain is SQTIHQWPATLVQPVGSPLSLECTVEGTSNPNLYWYRQAAGRGLQLLFYSVGIGQISSEVPQNLSASRPQDRQFILSSKKLLLSDSGFYLCAWRPVGGLNTEAFFGQGTRLTVV.

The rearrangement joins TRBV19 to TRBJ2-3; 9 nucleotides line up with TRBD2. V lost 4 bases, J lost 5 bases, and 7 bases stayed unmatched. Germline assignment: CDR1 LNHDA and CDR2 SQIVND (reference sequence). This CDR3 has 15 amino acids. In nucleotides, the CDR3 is TGTGCCAGTAGTACTAGCGGGATTACCCAAGATACGCAGTATTTT. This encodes CASSTSGITQDTQYF.

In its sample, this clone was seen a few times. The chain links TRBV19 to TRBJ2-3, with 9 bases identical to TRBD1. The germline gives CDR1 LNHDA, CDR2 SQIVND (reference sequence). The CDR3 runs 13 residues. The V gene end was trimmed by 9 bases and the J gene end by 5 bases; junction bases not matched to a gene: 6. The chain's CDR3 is CASRDRARDTQYF. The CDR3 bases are TGTGCCAGCCGGGACAGGGCGAGAGATACGCAGTATTTT.

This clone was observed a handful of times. DNA of the CDR3: TGTGCCAGCAGCCCAGGGCGAGCTAATGAAAAACTGTTTTTT. Protein product: CASSPGRANEKLFF. This chain uses TRBV7-9 with TRBJ1-4, with D perhaps TRBD1 (5 bases). Germline lookup yields CDR1 SEHNR and CDR2 FQNEAQ (reference sequence). This CDR3 has 14 amino acids. V was clipped by 5 bases and J by 3 bases, with 10 bases between them. The whole variable domain, filled in from reference TRBV7-9 and TRBJ1-4, reads DTGVSQNPRHKITKRGQNVTFRCDPISEHNRLYWYRQTLGQGPEFLTYFQNEAQLEKSRLLSDRFSAERPKGSFSTLEIQRTEQGDSAMYLCASSPGRANEKLFFGSGTQLSVL.

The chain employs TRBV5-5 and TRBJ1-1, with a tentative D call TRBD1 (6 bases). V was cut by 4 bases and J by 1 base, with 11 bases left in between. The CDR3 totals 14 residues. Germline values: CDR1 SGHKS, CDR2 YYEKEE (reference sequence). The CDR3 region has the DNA TGTGCCAGCAGCCCCTGGGGACAGAACACTGAAGCTTTCTTT. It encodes CASSPWGQNTEAFF. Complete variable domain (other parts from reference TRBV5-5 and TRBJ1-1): DAGVTQSPTHLIKTRGQQVTLRCSPISGHKSVSWYQQVLGQGPQFIFQYYEKEERGRGNFPDRFSARQFPNYSSELNVNALLLGDSALYLCASSPWGQNTEAFFGQGTRLTVV.